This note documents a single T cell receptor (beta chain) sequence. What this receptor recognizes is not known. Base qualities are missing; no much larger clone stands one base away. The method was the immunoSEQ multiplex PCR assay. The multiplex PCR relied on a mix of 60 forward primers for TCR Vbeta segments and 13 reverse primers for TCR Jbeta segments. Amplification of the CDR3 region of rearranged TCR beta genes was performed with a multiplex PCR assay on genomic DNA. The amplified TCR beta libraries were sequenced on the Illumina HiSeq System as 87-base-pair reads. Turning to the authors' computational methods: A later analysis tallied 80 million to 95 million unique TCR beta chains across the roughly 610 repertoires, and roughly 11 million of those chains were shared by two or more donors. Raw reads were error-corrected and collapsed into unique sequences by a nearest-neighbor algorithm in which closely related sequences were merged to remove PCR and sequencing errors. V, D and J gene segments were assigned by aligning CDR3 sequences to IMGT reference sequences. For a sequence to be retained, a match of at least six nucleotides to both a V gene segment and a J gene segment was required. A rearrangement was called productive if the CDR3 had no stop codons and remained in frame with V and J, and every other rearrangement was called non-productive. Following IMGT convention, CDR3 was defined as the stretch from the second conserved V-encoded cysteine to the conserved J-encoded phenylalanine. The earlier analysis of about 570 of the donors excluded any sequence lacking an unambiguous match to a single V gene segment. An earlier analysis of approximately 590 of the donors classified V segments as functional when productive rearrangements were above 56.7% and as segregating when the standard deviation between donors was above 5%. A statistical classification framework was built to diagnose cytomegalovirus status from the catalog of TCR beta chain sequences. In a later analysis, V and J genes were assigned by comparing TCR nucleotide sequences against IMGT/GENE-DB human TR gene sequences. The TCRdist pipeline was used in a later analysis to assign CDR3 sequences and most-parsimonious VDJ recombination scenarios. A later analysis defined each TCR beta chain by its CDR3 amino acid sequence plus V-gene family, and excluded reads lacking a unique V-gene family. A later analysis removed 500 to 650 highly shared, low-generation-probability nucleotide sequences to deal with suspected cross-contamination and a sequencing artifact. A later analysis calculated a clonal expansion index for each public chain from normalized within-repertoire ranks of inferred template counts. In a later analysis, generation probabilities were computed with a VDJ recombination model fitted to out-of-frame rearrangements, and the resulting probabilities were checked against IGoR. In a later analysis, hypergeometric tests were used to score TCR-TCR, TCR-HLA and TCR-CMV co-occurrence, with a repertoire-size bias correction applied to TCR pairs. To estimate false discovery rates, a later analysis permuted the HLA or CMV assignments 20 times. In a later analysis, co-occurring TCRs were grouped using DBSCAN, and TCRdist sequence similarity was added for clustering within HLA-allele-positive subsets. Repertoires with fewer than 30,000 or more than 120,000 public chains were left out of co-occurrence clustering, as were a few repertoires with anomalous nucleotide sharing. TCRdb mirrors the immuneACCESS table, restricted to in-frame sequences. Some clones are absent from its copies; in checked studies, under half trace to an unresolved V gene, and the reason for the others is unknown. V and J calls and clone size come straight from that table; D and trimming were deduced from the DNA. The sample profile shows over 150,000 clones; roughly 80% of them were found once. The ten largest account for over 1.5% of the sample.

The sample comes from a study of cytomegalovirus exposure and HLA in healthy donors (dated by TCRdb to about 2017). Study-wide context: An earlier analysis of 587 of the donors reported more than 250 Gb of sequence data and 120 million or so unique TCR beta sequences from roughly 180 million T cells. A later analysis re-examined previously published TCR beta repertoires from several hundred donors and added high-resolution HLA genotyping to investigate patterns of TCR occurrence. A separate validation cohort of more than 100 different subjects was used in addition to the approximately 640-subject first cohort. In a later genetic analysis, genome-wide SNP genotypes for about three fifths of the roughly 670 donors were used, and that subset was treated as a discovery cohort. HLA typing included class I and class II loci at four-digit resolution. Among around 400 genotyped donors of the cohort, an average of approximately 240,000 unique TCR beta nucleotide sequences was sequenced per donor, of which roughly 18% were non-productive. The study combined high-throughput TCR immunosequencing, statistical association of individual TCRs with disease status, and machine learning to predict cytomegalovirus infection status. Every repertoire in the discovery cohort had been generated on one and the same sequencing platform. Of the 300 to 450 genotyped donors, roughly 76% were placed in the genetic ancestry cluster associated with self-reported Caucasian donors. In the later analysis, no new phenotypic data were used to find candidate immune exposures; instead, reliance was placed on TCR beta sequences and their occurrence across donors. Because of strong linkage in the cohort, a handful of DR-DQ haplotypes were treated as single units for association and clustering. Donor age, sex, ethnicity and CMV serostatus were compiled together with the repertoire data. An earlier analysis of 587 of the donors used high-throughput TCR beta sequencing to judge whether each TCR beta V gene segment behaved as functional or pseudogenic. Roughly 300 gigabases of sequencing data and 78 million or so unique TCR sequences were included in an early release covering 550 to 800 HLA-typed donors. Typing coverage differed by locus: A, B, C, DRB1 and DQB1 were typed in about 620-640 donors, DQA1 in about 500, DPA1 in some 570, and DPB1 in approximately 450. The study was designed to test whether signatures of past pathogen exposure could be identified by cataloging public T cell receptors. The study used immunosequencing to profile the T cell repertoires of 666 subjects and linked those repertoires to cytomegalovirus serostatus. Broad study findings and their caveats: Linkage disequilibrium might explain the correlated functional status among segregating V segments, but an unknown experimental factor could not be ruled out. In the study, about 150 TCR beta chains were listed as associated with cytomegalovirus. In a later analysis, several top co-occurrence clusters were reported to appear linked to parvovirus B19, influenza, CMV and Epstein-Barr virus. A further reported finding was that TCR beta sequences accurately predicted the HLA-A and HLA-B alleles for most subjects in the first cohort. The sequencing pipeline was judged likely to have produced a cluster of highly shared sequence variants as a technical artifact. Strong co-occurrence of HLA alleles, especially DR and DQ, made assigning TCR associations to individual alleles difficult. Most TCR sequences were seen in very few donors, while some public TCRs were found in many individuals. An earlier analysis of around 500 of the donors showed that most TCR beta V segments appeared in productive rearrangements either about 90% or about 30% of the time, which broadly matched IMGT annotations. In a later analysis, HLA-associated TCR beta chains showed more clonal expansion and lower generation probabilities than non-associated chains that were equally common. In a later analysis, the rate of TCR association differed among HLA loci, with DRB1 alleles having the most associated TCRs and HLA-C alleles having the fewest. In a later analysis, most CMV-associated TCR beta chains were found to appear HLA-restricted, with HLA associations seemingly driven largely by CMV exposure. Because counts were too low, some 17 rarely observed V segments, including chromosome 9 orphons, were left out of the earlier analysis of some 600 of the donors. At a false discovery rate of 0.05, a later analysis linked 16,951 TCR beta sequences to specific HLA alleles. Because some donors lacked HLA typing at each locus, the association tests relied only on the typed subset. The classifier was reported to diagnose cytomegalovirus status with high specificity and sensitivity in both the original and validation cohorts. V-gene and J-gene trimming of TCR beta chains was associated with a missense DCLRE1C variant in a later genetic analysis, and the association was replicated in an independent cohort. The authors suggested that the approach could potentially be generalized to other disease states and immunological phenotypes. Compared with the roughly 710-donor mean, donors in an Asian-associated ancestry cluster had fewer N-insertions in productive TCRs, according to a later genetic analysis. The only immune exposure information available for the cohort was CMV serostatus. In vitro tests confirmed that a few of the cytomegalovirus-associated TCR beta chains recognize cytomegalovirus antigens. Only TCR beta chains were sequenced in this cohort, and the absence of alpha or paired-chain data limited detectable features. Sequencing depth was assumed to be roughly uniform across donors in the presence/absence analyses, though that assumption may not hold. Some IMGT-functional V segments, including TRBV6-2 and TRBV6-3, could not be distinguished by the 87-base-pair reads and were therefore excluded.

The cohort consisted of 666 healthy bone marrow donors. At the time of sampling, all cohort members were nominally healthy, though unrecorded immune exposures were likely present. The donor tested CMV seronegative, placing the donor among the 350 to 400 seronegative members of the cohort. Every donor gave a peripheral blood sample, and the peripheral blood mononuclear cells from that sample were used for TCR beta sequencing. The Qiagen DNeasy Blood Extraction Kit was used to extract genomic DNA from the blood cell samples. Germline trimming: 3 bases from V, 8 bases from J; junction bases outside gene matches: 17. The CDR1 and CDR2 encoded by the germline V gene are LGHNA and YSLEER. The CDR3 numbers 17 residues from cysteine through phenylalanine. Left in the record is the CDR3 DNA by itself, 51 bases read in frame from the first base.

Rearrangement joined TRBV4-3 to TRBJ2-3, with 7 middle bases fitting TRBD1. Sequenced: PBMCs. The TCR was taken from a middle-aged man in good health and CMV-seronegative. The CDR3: CASSHVRQGSFIGTQYF. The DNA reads TGCGCCAGCAGCCATGTTAGACAGGGAAGTTTTATCGGTACGCAGTATTTT.